This T cell receptor beta chain appears in the sequencing data of a study of cytotoxic CD8 clonotypes in ibrutinib-treated CLL. Whole-study context: Investigators collected response samples after a median approximately twelve months of treatment, range 6 to 36.

Findings of the study overall: Public clonotypes, an uncommon group, contracted or remained stable on treatment.

J was trimmed by 0 bases and V by 7 bases; bases with no gene match: 6. From germline, CDR1 is WSHSY and CDR2 SAAADI. The CDR3 is 15 amino acids. The table came from immunoSEQ multiplex PCR; TCRdb's copy has only in-frame clones and leaves some out. This sample has approximately 350,000 clones; over 60% occur once, and the top ten carry 6% to 6.5%. The sample holds a few counts of this clone. Its antigen is unknown. Here the sequenced sample was PBMCs, taken after 36 months of ibrutinib treatment. This clonotype was obtained from a human donor with chronic lymphocytic leukemia. The rearrangement uses TRBV10-2 and TRBJ2-1, with TRBD1 matching over 7 bases. The CDR3 loop is CASKMDRSSYNEQFF. As DNA, the CDR3 is TGCGCCAGCAAGATGGACAGGAGCTCCTACAATGAGCAGTTCTTC.